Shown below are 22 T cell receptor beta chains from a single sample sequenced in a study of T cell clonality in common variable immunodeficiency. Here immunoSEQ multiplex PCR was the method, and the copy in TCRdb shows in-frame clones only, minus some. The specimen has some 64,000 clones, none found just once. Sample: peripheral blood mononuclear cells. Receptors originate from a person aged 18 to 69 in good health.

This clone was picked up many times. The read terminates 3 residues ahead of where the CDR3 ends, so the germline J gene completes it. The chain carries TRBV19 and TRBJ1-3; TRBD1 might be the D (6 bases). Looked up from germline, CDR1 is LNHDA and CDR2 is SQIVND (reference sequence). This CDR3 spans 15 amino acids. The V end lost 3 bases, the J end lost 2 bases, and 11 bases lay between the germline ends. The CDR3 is CASSMGGPAGNTIYF. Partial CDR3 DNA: TGTGCCAGTAGTATGGGGGGGCCGGCTGGAAACACC.

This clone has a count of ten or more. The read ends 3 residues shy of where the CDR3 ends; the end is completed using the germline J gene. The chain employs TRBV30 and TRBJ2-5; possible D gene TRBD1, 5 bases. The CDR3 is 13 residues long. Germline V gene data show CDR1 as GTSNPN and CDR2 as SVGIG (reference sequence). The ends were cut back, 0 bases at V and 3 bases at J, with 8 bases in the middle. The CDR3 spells CAWSVPGKETQYF. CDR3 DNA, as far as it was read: TGTGCCTGGAGTGTACCAGGGAAAGAGACC.

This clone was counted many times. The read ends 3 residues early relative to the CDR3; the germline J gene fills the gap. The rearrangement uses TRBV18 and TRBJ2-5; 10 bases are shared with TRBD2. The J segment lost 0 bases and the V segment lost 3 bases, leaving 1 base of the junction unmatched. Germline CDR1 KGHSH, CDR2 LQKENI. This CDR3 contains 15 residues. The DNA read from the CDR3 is TGTGCCAGCTCACCCGGGACTAGCGACCAAGAGACC. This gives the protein CASSPGTSDQET. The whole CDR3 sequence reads CASSPGTSDQETQYF.

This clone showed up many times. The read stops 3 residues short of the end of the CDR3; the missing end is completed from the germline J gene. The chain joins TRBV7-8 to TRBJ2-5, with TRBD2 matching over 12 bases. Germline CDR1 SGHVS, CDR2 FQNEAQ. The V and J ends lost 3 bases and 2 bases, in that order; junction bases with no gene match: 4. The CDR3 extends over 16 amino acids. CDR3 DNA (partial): TGTGCCAGCAGCTTCGGACTAGCGGGAACACAAGAGACC. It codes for CASSFGLAGTQET. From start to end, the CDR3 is CASSFGLAGTQETQYF.

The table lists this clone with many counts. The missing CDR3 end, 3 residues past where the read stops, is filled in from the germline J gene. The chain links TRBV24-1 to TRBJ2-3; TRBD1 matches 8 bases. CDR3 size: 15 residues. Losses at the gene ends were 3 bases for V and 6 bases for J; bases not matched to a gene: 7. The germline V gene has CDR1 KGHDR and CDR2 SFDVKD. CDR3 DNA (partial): TGTGCCACCAGTGATGCATCCACAGGGGGGGATACG. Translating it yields CATSDASTGGDT. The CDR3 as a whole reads CATSDASTGGDTQYF.

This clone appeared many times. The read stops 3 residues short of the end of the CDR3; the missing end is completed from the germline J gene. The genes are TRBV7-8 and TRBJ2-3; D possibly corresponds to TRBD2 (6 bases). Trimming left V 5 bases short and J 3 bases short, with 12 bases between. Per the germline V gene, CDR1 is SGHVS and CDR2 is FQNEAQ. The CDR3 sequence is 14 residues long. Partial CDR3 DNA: TGTGCCAGCAGCCTACGCGGGGAGACAGATACG. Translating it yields CASSLRGETDT. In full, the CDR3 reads CASSLRGETDTQYF.

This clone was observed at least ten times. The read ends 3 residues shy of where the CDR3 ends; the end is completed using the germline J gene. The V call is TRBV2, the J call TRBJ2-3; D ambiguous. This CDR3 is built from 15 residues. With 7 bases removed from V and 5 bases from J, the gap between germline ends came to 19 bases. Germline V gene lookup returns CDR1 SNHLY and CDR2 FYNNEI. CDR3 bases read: TGTGCCAGCACCGTGGTAGCCTCCCGAGGAGATACG. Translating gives CASTVVASRGDT. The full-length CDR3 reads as CASTVVASRGDTQYF.

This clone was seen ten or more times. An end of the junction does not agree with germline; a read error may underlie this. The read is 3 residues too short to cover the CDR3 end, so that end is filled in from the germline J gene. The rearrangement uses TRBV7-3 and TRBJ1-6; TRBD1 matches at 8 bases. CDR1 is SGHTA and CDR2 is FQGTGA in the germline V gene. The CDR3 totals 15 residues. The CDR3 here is CVSSLTGQGNSPLHF. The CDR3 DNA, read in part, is TGTGTCAGCAGCTTAACCGGACAGGGAAATTCACCC.

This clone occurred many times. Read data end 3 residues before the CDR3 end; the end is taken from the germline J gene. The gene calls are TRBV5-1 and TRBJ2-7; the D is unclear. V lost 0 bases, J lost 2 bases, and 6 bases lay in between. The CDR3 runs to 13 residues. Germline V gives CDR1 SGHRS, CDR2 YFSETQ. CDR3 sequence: CASSLGGPYEQYF. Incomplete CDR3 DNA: TGCGCCAGCAGCTTGGGTGGCCCCTACGAG.

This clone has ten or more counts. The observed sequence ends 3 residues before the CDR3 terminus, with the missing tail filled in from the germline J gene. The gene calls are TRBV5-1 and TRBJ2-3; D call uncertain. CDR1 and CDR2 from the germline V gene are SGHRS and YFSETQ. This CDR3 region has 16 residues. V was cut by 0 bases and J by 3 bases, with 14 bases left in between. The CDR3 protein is CASSLVAPSGTDTQYF. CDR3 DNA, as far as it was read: TGCGCCAGCAGCTTGGTTGCTCCCTCAGGTACAGATACG.

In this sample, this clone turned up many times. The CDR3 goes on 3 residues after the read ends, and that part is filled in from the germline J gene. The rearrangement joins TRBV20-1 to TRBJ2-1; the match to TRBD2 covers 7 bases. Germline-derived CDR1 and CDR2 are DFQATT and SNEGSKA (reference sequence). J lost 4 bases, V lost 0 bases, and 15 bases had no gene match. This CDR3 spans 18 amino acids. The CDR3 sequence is CSARDRDGRERVYNEQFF. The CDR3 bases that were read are TGCAGTGCTAGAGATCGGGATGGGCGGGAGAGGGTGTACAATGAG.

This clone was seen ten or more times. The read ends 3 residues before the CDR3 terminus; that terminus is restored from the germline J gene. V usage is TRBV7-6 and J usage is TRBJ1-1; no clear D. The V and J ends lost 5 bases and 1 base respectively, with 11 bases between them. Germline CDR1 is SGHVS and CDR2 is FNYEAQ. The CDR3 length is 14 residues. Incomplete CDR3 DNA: TGTGCCAGCAGCCATAGTGACAAGAACACTGAA. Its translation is CASSHSDKNTE. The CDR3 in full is CASSHSDKNTEAFF.

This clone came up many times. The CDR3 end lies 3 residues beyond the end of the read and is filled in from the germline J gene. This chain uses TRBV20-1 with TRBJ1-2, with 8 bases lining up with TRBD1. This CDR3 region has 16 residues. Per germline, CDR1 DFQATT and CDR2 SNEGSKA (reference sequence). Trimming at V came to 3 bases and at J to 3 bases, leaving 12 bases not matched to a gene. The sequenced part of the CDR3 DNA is TGCAGTGCTAGTCGAACAACGGGACAGGCCTACTATGGC. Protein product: CSASRTTGQAYYG. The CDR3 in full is CSASRTTGQAYYGYTF.

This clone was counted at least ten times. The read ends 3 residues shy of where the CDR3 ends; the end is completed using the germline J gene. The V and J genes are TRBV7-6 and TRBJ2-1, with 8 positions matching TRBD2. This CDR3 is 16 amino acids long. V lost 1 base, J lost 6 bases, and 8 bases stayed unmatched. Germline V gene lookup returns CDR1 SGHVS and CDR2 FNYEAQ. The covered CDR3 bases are TGTGCCAGCAGCTTAGTAGGGCCGGGGGGGCTCAATGAG. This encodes CASSLVGPGGLNE. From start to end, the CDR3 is CASSLVGPGGLNEQFF.

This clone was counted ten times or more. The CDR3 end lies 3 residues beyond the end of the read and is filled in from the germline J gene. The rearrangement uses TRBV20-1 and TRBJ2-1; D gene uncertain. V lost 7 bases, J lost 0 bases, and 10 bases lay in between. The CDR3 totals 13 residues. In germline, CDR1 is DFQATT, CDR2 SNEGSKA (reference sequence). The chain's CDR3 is CSVAFSSYNEQFF. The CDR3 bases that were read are TGCAGTGTCGCTTTTAGCTCCTACAATGAG.

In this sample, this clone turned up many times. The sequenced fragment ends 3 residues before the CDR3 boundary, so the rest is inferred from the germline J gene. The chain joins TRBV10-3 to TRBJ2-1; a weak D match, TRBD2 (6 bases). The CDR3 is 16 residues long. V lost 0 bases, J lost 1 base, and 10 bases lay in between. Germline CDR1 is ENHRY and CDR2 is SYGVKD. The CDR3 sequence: CAISESGGLSYNEQFF. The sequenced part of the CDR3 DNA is TGTGCCATCAGTGAGTCCGGGGGACTTTCCTACAATGAG.

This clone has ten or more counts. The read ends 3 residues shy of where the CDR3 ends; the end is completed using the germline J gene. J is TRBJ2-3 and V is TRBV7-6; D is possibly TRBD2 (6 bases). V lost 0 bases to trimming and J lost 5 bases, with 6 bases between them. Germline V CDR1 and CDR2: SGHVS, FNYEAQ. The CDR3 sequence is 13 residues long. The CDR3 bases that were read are TGTGCCAGCAGCTTAGCGGGGGGAGATACG. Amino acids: CASSLAGGDT. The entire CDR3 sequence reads CASSLAGGDTQYF.

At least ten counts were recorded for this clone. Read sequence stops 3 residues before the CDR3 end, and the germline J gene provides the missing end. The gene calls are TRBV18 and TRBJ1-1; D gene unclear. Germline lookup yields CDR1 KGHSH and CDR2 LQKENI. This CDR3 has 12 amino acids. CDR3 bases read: TGTGCCAGCTCACCACCCGAGGGCTTA. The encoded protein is CASSPPEGL. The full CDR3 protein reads CASSPPEGLAFF.

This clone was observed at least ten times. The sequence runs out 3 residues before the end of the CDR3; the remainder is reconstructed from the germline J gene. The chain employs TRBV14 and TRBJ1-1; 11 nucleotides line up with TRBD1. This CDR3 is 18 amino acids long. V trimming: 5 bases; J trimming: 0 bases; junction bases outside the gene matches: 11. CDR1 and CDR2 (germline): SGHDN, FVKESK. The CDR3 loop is CASSSPPGTGGMNTEAFF. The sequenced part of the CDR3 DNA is TGTGCCAGCAGCTCCCCCCCCGGGACAGGGGGGATGAACACTGAA.

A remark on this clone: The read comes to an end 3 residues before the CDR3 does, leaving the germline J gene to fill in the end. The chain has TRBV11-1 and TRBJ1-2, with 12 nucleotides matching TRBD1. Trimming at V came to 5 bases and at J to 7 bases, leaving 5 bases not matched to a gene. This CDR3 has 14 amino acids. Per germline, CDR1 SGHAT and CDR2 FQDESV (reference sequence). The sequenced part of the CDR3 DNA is TGTGCCAGCAGCGTGGGACAGGGGGCGCGTGGC. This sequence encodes CASSVGQGARG. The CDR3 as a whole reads CASSVGQGARGYTF. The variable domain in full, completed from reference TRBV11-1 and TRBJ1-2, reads EAEVAQSPRYKITEKSQAVAFWCDPISGHATLYWYRQILGQGPELLVQFQDESVVDDSQLPKDRFSAERLKGVDSTLKIQPAELGDSAMYLCASSVGQGARGYTFGSGTRLTVV.

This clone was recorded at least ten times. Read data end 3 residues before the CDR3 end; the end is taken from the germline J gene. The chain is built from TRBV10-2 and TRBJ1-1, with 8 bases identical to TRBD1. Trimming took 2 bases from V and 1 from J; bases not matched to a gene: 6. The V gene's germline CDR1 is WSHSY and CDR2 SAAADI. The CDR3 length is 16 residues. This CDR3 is CASSERDRLPNTEAFF. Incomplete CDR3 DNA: TGCGCCAGCAGTGAGAGGGACAGGCTACCGAACACTGAA.

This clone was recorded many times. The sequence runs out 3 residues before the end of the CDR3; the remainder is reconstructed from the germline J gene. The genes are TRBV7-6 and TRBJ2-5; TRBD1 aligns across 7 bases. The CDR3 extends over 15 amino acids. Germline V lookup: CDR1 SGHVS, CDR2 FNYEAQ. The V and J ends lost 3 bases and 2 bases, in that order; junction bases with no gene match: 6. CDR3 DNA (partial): TGTGCCAGCAGCTTCCGGGACAGACAACAAGAGACC. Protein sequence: CASSFRDRQQET. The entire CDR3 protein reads CASSFRDRQQETQYF.